Listed here are 5 T cell receptor beta chains from one sample, sequenced in a study of cytomegalovirus exposure and HLA in healthy donors. This table comes from immunoSEQ multiplex PCR, and its TCRdb copy is limited to in-frame clones, with some not included. The sample consists of some 45,000 clones, 92% of them appearing once. What was sequenced was PBMCs. Receptors were obtained from a man aged 18-30 years in good health and CMV-seronegative.

V and J are TRBV5-8 and TRBJ2-7, with D possibly TRBD2 on 5 matching bases. Between the trimmed V and J ends, which lost 9 bases and 6 bases, there was a span of 16 bases. The CDR3 covers 12 residues. The germline CDR1 and CDR2 sequences are SGHTS and YDEGEE. The CDR3 sequence is CAIRTGGSEQYF. In DNA form, the CDR3 reads TGTGCCATCCGGACTGGCGGCAGCGAGCAGTACTTC.

The chain is built from TRBV2 and TRBJ2-3; D remains unclear. Deletions cut 3 bases from V and 9 bases from J, with 10 bases between. The germline V gene encodes CDR1 SNHLY and CDR2 FYNNEI. The CDR3 totals 12 residues. Here the CDR3 reads CASSDHVRTQYF. The CDR3 nucleotides read TGTGCCAGCAGTGATCACGTGCGAACGCAGTATTTT.

This chain links TRBV5-6 with TRBJ1-2; 8 bases match TRBD1. V lost 0 bases and J lost 5; bases outside the gene matches: 9. The germline gives CDR1 SGHDT, CDR2 YYEEEE. This CDR3 has 16 residues. In DNA, the CDR3 is TGTGCCAGCAGCTTGGGAGACAGGGGCACCTTGTATGGCTACACCTTC. Protein: CASSLGDRGTLYGYTF.

V and J are TRBV5-4 and TRBJ2-2, with D possibly matching TRBD2 (5 bases). Germline V lookup: CDR1 SGHNT, CDR2 YYREEE (reference sequence). This CDR3 has 16 residues. Between the trimmed V and J ends, which lost 4 bases and 0 bases, there was a span of 13 bases. CDR3: CASSPKGVANTGELFF. CDR3 nucleotide sequence: TGTGCCAGCAGCCCAAAGGGAGTAGCGAACACCGGGGAGCTGTTTTTT.

The CDR3 region is CASSGGTSGSLNTGELFF. The CDR3 bases are TGCGCCAGCAGCGGGGGGACTAGCGGGAGTTTGAACACCGGGGAGCTGTTTTTT. V gene TRBV5-1 combines with J gene TRBJ2-2, with TRBD2 identical over 14 bases. Trimming took 4 bases from V and 1 from J; bases not matched to a gene: 6. From germline, CDR1 is SGHRS and CDR2 YFSETQ. The CDR3 is 18 amino acids.